What follows are 16 T cell receptor beta chains derived from one specimen sequenced in a study of T cell responses to AZD1222 COVID-19 vaccine. Sequencing was performed with immunoSEQ multiplex PCR; in TCRdb, only in-frame clones are kept and a portion is missing. The data hold about 150,000 clones, with approximately 91% observed a single time. Specimen: peripheral blood, collected 28 days after the second dose of the MenACWY control vaccine. The receptors come from an adult who received the MenACWY meningococcal vaccine as a control.

In its sample, this clone was seen a few times. The chain has TRBV7-3 and TRBJ2-1; a weak D match, TRBD2 (6 bases). Trimming pared 1 base from V and 5 bases from J, leaving 15 bases between. Germline V CDR1 and CDR2: SGHTA, FQGTGA. CDR3 length equals 16 residues. The CDR3 protein is CASSLNSWRGNNEQFF. In DNA, the CDR3 is TGTGCCAGCAGCTTAAACTCTTGGCGGGGAAACAATGAGCAGTTCTTC.

V gene TRBV14 combines with J gene TRBJ1-2, with D perhaps matching TRBD1 (6 bases). The V gene's germline CDR1 is SGHDN and CDR2 FVKESK. This CDR3 is 16 amino acids long. The V end lost 0 bases, the J end lost 6 bases, and 17 bases lay between the germline ends. In DNA form, the CDR3 reads TGTGCCAGCAGCCAAGAACGGGGATCCAGGGGCCATGGCTACACCTTC. The encoded protein is CASSQERGSRGHGYTF.

This chain links TRBV5-1 with TRBJ2-1, with D perhaps given as TRBD1 or TRBD2 (5 bases each). From germline, CDR1 is SGHRS and CDR2 YFSETQ. This CDR3 has 16 residues. V dropped 1 base and J dropped 1 base, with 12 bases sitting between them. The CDR3 nucleotides read TGCGCCAGCAGCTTGTCCGGGACGACGTCCTACAATGAGCAGTTCTTC. Protein: CASSLSGTTSYNEQFF.

This chain links TRBV19 with TRBJ2-5, with a weak D call TRBD2 (6 bases). CDR1 LNHDA and CDR2 SQIVND come from the germline V gene (reference sequence). The V and J ends lost 4 bases and 2 bases respectively, with 17 bases between them. The CDR3 covers 16 residues. CDR3 protein: CASSTSPGTWQETQYF. The CDR3 coding sequence is TGTGCCAGTAGTACCTCCCCGGGGACTTGGCAAGAGACCCAGTACTTC.

This sequence joins TRBV28 and TRBJ1-1; 9 nucleotides match TRBD1. CDR3 length: 13 amino acids. The J segment lost 10 bases and the V segment lost 6 bases, leaving 9 bases of the junction unmatched. The germline gives CDR1 MDHEN, CDR2 SYDVKM. Here the CDR3 DNA reads TGTGCCAGCAGGCTCACAGGGGGCGGTGGAGCTTTCTTT. It is translated as CASRLTGGGGAFF.

The chain is built from TRBV7-2 and TRBJ1-2; D is unresolved. Trimming cost V 3 bases and J 4 bases, with 12 bases left between them. This CDR3 contains 14 residues. Germline V gives CDR1 SGHTA, CDR2 FQGNSA. The CDR3 protein is CASSFGSLIYGYTF. The CDR3 DNA is TGTGCCAGCAGCTTCGGCAGTTTAATCTATGGCTACACCTTC.

The chain joins TRBV25-1 to TRBJ1-4; D not resolved. This CDR3 is built from 15 residues. Germline-derived CDR1 and CDR2 are MGHDK and SYGVNS. V lost 5 bases to trimming and J lost 3 bases, with 13 bases between them. The CDR3 loop reads CASSPRGLPNEKLFF. In nucleotides, the CDR3 is TGTGCCAGCAGTCCCCGAGGACTCCCTAATGAAAAACTGTTTTTT.

This sequence joins TRBV14 and TRBJ1-2; D remains ambiguous. Germline lookup yields CDR1 SGHDN and CDR2 FVKESK. V lost 1 base and J 4 bases, leaving 13 bases between the germline ends. The CDR3 runs 15 residues. The CDR3 DNA follows: TGTGCCAGCAGCCAAGGCGATGCGCTCGGCTATGGCTACACCTTC. Protein product: CASSQGDALGYGYTF.

The CDR3 loop reads CAISRQEGSPLHF. In DNA, the CDR3 is TGTGCCATCAGTCGGCAGGAAGGATCACCCCTCCACTTT. This chain connects TRBV7-9 to TRBJ1-6; D call uncertain. Germline CDR1 and CDR2: SEHNR and FQNEAQ (reference sequence). With 10 bases removed from V and 10 bases from J, the gap between germline ends came to 17 bases. This CDR3 contains 13 residues.

V is TRBV7-9 and J is TRBJ2-4, with TRBD1 matching 7 bases. Germline V gene sequence: CDR1 SEHNR, CDR2 FQNEAQ (reference sequence). The CDR3 has 15 amino acids. The trim removed 6 bases at V and 1 base at J, leaving 6 bases unmatched. The CDR3 here is CASRSGTDAKNIQYF. CDR3 sequence (DNA): TGTGCCAGCAGGTCCGGGACAGATGCCAAAAACATTCAGTACTTC.

The chain carries TRBV28 and TRBJ2-3; possibly TRBD2 for D (7 bases). Germline V lookup: CDR1 MDHEN, CDR2 SYDVKM. The CDR3 sequence is 15 residues long. Trimming shortened V by 2 bases and J by 5 bases, and 14 bases separated the two germline ends. Written as DNA, the CDR3 is TGTGCCAGCAGTTTAGGGGGGGCGGAAAAAGATACGCAGTATTTT. Its protein is CASSLGGAEKDTQYF.

The chain is built from TRBV12-5 and TRBJ1-5; weak D call: TRBD1 (6 bases). Germline CDR1 is LGHNT and CDR2 is FRNRAP. The CDR3 spans 16 residues. V lost 1 base, J lost 4 bases, and 14 bases lay in between. In DNA, the CDR3 is TGTGCTAGTGGTTTGGAAGGGGGGGAGCGAAATCAGCCCCAGCATTTT. Its translation is CASGLEGGERNQPQHF. The full variable domain, in which reference TRBV12-5 and TRBJ1-5 provide the parts outside the CDR3, is DARVTQTPRHKVTEMGQEVTMRCQPILGHNTVFWYRQTMMQGLELLAYFRNRAPLDDSGMPKDRFSAEMPDATLATLKIQPSEPRDSAVYFCASGLEGGERNQPQHFGDGTRLSIL.

This chain connects TRBV6-1 to TRBJ1-1; 7 positions agree with TRBD1. The CDR3 runs to 17 residues. Unmatched junction bases numbered 14, after V lost 4 bases and J lost 3 bases. CDR1 and CDR2 from the germline V gene are MNHNS and SASEGT. The CDR3 protein is CASSGPDREAPYTEAFF. CDR3 in DNA: TGTGCCAGCAGTGGCCCCGACAGGGAAGCCCCATACACTGAAGCTTTCTTT.

The chain employs TRBV6-5 and TRBJ2-7; TRBD1 is a possible D gene (5 bases). Germline V lookup: CDR1 MNHEY, CDR2 SVGAGI. CDR3 length equals 14 residues. Trimming pared 4 bases from V and 0 bases from J, leaving 10 bases between. Written as DNA, the CDR3 is TGTGCCAGCAGTTCAGGAGACAGCTCCTACGAGCAGTACTTC. Protein: CASSSGDSSYEQYF.

V usage is TRBV5-4 and J usage is TRBJ1-1; D perhaps matches TRBD1 (6 bases). The ends were cut back, 0 bases at V and 3 bases at J, with 18 bases in the middle. Germline CDR1 and CDR2: SGHNT and YYREEE (reference sequence). The CDR3 contains 17 residues. The CDR3 coding sequence is TGTGCCAGCAGCTTGGCCCGATTAGGGGGGGCCGACACTGAAGCTTTCTTT. Its translation: CASSLARLGGADTEAFF.

This rearrangement joins TRBV6-1 to TRBJ2-7, with D unresolved. V lost 3 bases and J 0 bases, leaving 12 bases between the germline ends. CDR1 is MNHNS, CDR2 SASEGT, per germline. The CDR3 extends over 15 amino acids. The CDR3 protein is CASSEAQSNSYEQYF. In DNA form, the CDR3 reads TGTGCCAGCAGTGAGGCACAGAGTAACTCCTACGAGCAGTACTTC.